Here is one T cell receptor (beta chain) with its context. Its antigen is not known. Time point given: cycle 4 day 1 (C4D1), after more than 5 weeks of nivolumab. No patient escaped relapse after autologous stem cell transplantation, and brentuximab vedotin exposure varied. This sample stems from a study of PD-1 blockade in classical Hodgkin lymphoma. Notes on the study in general: Baseline diversity in complete responders resembled that of newly diagnosed patients.

Sequencing was performed with immunoSEQ multiplex PCR; in TCRdb, only in-frame clones are kept and a portion is missing. The sample lists roughly 90,000 clones; 83% were seen once. This CDR3 is built from 15 residues. CDR1 and CDR2 (germline): LNHDA, SQIVND (reference sequence). The V and J ends lost 7 bases and 6 bases, in that order; junction bases with no gene match: 9. The sequences come from peripheral blood mononuclear cells (PBMCs), collected before the fourth cycle of nivolumab. The sequence derives from a human donor with classical Hodgkin lymphoma. The chain joins TRBV19 to TRBJ2-1; 10 nucleotides line up with TRBD2. The CDR3: CASTPGTSVFNEQFF. CDR3 DNA sequence: TGTGCCAGTACGCCCGGGACTAGCGTCTTCAATGAGCAGTTCTTC.